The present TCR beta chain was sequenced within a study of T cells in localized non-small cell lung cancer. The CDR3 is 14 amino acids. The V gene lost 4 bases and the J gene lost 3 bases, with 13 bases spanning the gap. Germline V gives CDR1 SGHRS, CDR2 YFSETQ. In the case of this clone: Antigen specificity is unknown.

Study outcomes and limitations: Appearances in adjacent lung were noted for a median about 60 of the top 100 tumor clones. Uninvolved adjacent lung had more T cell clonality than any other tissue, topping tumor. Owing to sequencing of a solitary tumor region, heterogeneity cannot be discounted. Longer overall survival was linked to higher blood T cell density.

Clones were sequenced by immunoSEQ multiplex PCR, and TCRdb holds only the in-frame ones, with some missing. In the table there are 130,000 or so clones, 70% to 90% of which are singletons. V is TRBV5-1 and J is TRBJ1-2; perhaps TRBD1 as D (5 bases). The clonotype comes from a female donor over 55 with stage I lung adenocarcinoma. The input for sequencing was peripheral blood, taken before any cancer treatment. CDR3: CASSLRGEYYGYTF. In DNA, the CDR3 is TGCGCCAGCAGCCTCCGGGGGGAATACTATGGCTACACCTTC. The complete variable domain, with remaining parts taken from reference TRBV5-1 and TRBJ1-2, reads KAGVTQTPRYLIKTRGQQVTLSCSPISGHRSVSWYQQTPGQGLQFLFEYFSETQRNKGNFPGRFSGRQFSNSRSEMNVSTLELGDSALYLCASSLRGEYYGYTFGSGTRLTVV.